The rows below give T cell receptor beta chains drawn from one sample of a study of T cells in Graves' hyperthyroidism and ophthalmopathy. TCRdb re-analysed the multiplex PCR reads in MiXCR, keeping a single row per CDR3 protein. The sample lists roughly 420,000 distinct CDR3 sequences, about a sixth occurring once. The sample consisted of blood. All receptors come from a woman aged 18-30 years with Graves' hyperthyroidism. Each CDR3 is given with its conserved first and last residue. A D gene is named only where the DNA matches it firmly. Some rows mark clone size as missing; the rest say once, few, many or name a class of expanded clone.

D gene	J gene	V gene	clone size	CDR3 length	CDR3 DNA	CDR3 protein
.	TRBJ1-2	TRBV5-5	.	15	TGTGCCAGCAGTCCGGGGGGGAGACAGGTTGACGGCTACACCTTC	CASSPGGRQVDGYTF
.	TRBJ2-7	TRBV2	many	14	TGTGCCAGCAGTCCCCAGACAGGAACCTACGAGCAGTACTTC	CASSPQTGTYEQYF
.	TRBJ1-2	TRBV12-5	many	16	TGTGCTAGTGGTTTGGTACGAGAATTCATTAACTATGGCTACACCTTC	CASGLVREFINYGYTF
TRBD2	TRBJ2-2	TRBV20-1	many	16	TGCAGTGCTAGAGGAACTAGCGGGGGGAACACCGGGGAGCTGTTTTTT	CSARGTSGGNTGELFF
TRBD2	TRBJ2-1	TRBV7-3	few	15	TGTGCCAGCAGCTCATCCGGGACTAGCTACAATGAGCAGTTCTTC	CASSSSGTSYNEQFF
TRBD1	TRBJ2-7	TRBV20-1	.	15	TGCAGTGCTAGAGAACCCTTGACAGGGGGCGACGAGCAGTACTTC	CSAREPLTGGDEQYF
.	TRBJ1-2	TRBV7-3	few	15	TGTGCCAGCAGCGAAAGGCCCGGGAATACGTATGGCTACACCTTC	CASSERPGNTYGYTF
.	TRBJ1-1	TRBV11-3	many	15	TGTGCCAGCAGCTCCAGGTCGGGGGCCGACACTGAAGCTTTCTTT	CASSSRSGADTEAFF
TRBD1	TRBJ2-3	TRBV7-2	.	15	TGTGCCAGCAGCTCCGACAGGGGGCGGGTAGATACGCAGTATTTT	CASSSDRGRVDTQYF
.	TRBJ1-2	TRBV30	many	13	TGTGCCTGGAGTCCTGACAGGACCTATGGCTACACCTTC	CAWSPDRTYGYTF
.	TRBJ1-2	TRBV6-1	many	15	TGTGCCAGCAGTGAGAACAGGGTCTTAAGCTATGGCTACACCTTC	CASSENRVLSYGYTF
.	TRBJ2-1	TRBV6-1	many	16	TGTGCCAGCAGAACCGGACAGTATGGGGGGAGTGATGAGCAGTTCTTC	CASRTGQYGGSDEQFF
TRBD1	TRBJ2-4	TRBV2	many	13	TGTGCCAGCAGCCGGGACAGGGTAAACATTCAGTACTTC	CASSRDRVNIQYF
.	TRBJ2-3	TRBV12-3/TRBV12-4	many	15	TGTGCCAGCAATCCCGGGACTCCCTTCACAGATACGCAGTATTTT	CASNPGTPFTDTQYF
.	TRBJ2-7	TRBV19	.	13	TGTGCCAGTTCGTCTCTAACGGGCTACGAGCAGTACTTC	CASSSLTGYEQYF
.	TRBJ2-1	TRBV29-1	many	12	TGCAGCGCCCAACCTAGGGGGAATGAGCAGTTCTTC	CSAQPRGNEQFF
.	TRBJ1-4	TRBV4-1	.	19	TGCGCCAGCAGCCAAGATCGTACAGGCGTAGTTACAACTAATGAAAAACTGTTTTTT	CASSQDRTGVVTTNEKLFF
.	TRBJ2-1	TRBV5-1	many	17	TGCGCCAGCAGCCAGAAATCGACTACCCTCTCCTACAATGAGCAGTTCTTC	CASSQKSTTLSYNEQFF
TRBD2	TRBJ2-1	TRBV12-3/TRBV12-4	many	17	TGTGCCAGCAGTTTCGAGAATAGCGCGCTAGCGGGTCATGAGCAGTTCTTC	CASSFENSALAGHEQFF
.	TRBJ2-5	TRBV18	many	15	TGTGCCAGCTCACTACTACAAGGGGTCCAAGAGACCCAGTACTTC	CASSLLQGVQETQYF
TRBD2	TRBJ2-1	TRBV5-1	few	16	TGCGCCAGCGCCCGCCAGCGGGGGGTCTCCTACAATGAGCAGTTCTTC	CASARQRGVSYNEQFF
TRBD2	TRBJ2-1	TRBV7-3	many	15	TGTGCCAGCAGCCCGAGCGGGGGGTACGGTAATGAGCAGTTCTTC	CASSPSGGYGNEQFF
TRBD2	TRBJ2-1	TRBV25-1	few	16	TGTGCCAGCAGTAAGGCGGGAGGATCATGGTACAATGAGCAGTTCTTC	CASSKAGGSWYNEQFF
TRBD1	TRBJ1-2	TRBV9	few	15	TGTGCCAGCAGCGTAGGTTCCGGGACAGGGCATGGCTACACCTTC	CASSVGSGTGHGYTF
TRBD1	TRBJ2-7	TRBV15	many	18	TGTGCCACCCTCCCTTCCCCCTCACAGGGGGCAAGGGTGAACGAGCAGTACTTC	CATLPSPSQGARVNEQYF